Described below is a single T cell receptor beta chain sequence and its context. This entry comes from a study of blood T cell repertoires in COVID-19. Across the whole study: Spain, Italy and the United States supplied samples that represented acute and convalescent COVID-19. PBMCs, B-cell-depleted T cells, or T cells provided the cDNA or gDNA that made up the material.

In the source study's methods: Researchers report that nucleated cell counts were estimated from reference gene primer amplification. The assay was immunoSEQ multiplex PCR, and TCRdb's table has in-frame clones only and misses some. V, J and clone size derive from that table, while D and trimming were established from the DNA sequence. This table holds some 120,000 clones, roughly 79% found once. The V and J ends lost 7 bases and 1 base respectively, with 9 bases between them. Germline-derived CDR1 and CDR2 are SGDLS and YYNGEE. CDR3 size: 14 residues. The TCR sequence derives from a human donor in a cohort sampled during active COVID-19. The chain carries TRBV9 and TRBJ1-6; D not resolved. Sequenced input: peripheral blood. The CDR3 DNA sequence: TGTGCCAGCGGGCAGGCTTCCTATAATTCACCCCTCCACTTT. Translated: CASGQASYNSPLHF. Supplemented by reference TRBV9 and TRBJ1-6, the full variable domain reads DSGVTQTPKHLITATGQRVTLRCSPRSGDLSVYWYQQSLDQGLQFLIQYYNGEERAKGNILERFSAQQFPDLHSELNLSSLELGDSALYFCASGQASYNSPLHFGNGTRLTVT.